What follows are 30 T cell receptor beta chains derived from one specimen sequenced in a study of blood T cell repertoires in COVID-19. Data came from immunoSEQ multiplex PCR; TCRdb stores just in-frame clones and leaves some out. The sample contains 84,000 or so clones, around 80% of which appear only once. Material for sequencing was peripheral blood. The receptors come from an elderly woman with acute or convalescent COVID-19.

This clone was recorded once. This chain uses TRBV27 with TRBJ2-1; TRBD2 matches 8 bases. The CDR3 length is 16 residues. Germline V gene data show CDR1 as MNHEY and CDR2 as SMNVEV (reference sequence). The ends lost 2 bases at V and 2 bases at J; junction bases unmatched: 5. The CDR3 DNA follows: TGTGCCAGCAGTTTAAAACCGGGAGGGCCCTACAATGAGCAGTTCTTC. Protein: CASSLKPGGPYNEQFF.

This clone was seen a single time. J is TRBJ1-2 and V is TRBV20-1, with TRBD1 matching 9 bases. Germline trimming cut 3 bases from V and 5 bases from J; bases unmatched to any gene: 4. Germline CDR1 and CDR2: DFQATT and SNEGSKA (reference sequence). This CDR3 region has 13 residues. The CDR3 DNA reads TGCAGTGCTAGTTCGACAGGGGGATATGGCTACACCTTC. It encodes CSASSTGGYGYTF.

The chain has TRBV29-1 and TRBJ2-1, with TRBD2 matching over 8 bases. V trimming: 4 bases; J trimming: 0 bases; junction bases outside the gene matches: 8. CDR1 SQVTM and CDR2 ANQGSEA come from the germline V gene. This CDR3 spans 16 amino acids. In DNA, the CDR3 is TGCAGCGTTGGAGGAACGGGGACTAGCTCCTACAATGAGCAGTTCTTC. Translation gives CSVGGTGTSSYNEQFF.

The genes are TRBV4-2 and TRBJ2-1, with 8 positions matching TRBD2. Germline values: CDR1 LGHNA, CDR2 YNFKEQ. The CDR3 contains 16 residues. V was pared by 4 bases and J by 0 bases, with 5 bases of the junction left unmatched. The DNA for the CDR3 is TGTGCCAGCAGCCTCACAGGGACTAGCTCCTACAATGAGCAGTTCTTC. Protein product: CASSLTGTSSYNEQFF.

The chain recombines TRBV15 with TRBJ2-1; 11 positions match TRBD1. CDR3 length: 17 amino acids. V dropped 3 bases and J dropped 4; count of bases not matched to a gene: 8. Germline-derived CDR1 and CDR2 are LNHNV and YYDKDF (reference sequence). The DNA for the CDR3 is TGTGCCACCAGCAGCGACTTGGGGACAGGGGGTTACAATGAGCAGTTCTTC. It translates to CATSSDLGTGGYNEQFF.

This sequence joins TRBV28 and TRBJ2-3, with 7 bases aligning to TRBD2. Per germline, CDR1 MDHEN and CDR2 SYDVKM. Losses at the gene ends were 7 bases for V and 3 bases for J; bases not matched to a gene: 10. CDR3 size: 15 residues. The CDR3 here is CASTPGPGRTDTQYF. The CDR3 nucleotides are TGTGCCAGCACCCCGGGACCCGGGAGGACAGATACGCAGTATTTT.

This sequence joins TRBV12-3 or TRBV12-4 and TRBJ1-2; the match to TRBD1 covers 7 bases. Trimming cost V 5 bases and J 8 bases; bases outside gene matches: 5. The CDR3 consists of 12 residues. The CDR3 region is CASSQGQHGYTF. The CDR3 coding sequence is TGTGCCAGCAGTCAGGGACAGCACGGCTACACCTTC.

The rearrangement joins TRBV5-1 to TRBJ2-1; 12 bases are a match to TRBD2. The V gene's germline CDR1 is SGHRS and CDR2 YFSETQ. V lost 1 base and J lost 10; bases outside the gene matches: 3. This CDR3 spans 14 amino acids. The CDR3 sequence is CASSLQLAGGEQFF. The CDR3 DNA reads TGCGCCAGCAGCTTGCAGCTAGCGGGAGGGGAGCAGTTCTTC. The variable domain in full, completed from reference TRBV5-1 and TRBJ2-1, reads KAGVTQTPRYLIKTRGQQVTLSCSPISGHRSVSWYQQTPGQGLQFLFEYFSETQRNKGNFPGRFSGRQFSNSRSEMNVSTLELGDSALYLCASSLQLAGGEQFFGPGTRLTVL.

The gene calls are TRBV4-1 and TRBJ2-1; 10 nucleotides match TRBD2. Germline V gene sequence: CDR1 MGHRA, CDR2 YSYEKL. This CDR3 region has 16 residues. The junction had 2 bases not matched to a gene; V was cut back by 1 base and J by 2 bases. CDR3 DNA sequence: TGCGCCAGCAGCCAAGGGACTAGCGGAACCTACAATGAGCAGTTCTTC. It translates to CASSQGTSGTYNEQFF.

The chain links TRBV5-5 to TRBJ1-2, with TRBD1 as a possible D gene (5 bases). The V and J ends lost 0 bases and 7 bases respectively, with 7 bases between them. This CDR3 contains 12 residues. Germline V gene data show CDR1 as SGHKS and CDR2 as YYEKEE (reference sequence). CDR3 nucleotide sequence: TGTGCCAGCAGCTTGGGGGGCTCTGGCTACACCTTC. Protein sequence: CASSLGGSGYTF.

The chain recombines TRBV5-1 with TRBJ2-3, with 7 nucleotides matching TRBD1. The germline V gene has CDR1 SGHRS and CDR2 YFSETQ. The length of the CDR3 is 14 residues. The ends lost 4 bases at V and 3 bases at J; junction bases unmatched: 5. The CDR3 DNA reads as TGCGCCAGCAGCCCGGGACAGACGACAGATACGCAGTATTTT. Translated, it gives CASSPGQTTDTQYF.

The CDR3: CASRLAANTGELFF. The CDR3 nucleotides read TGCGCCAGCAGACTAGCGGCGAACACCGGGGAGCTGTTTTTT. The J gene is TRBJ2-2, the V gene TRBV5-1, with 8 bases that match TRBD2. The CDR3 sequence is 14 residues long. Germline V lookup: CDR1 SGHRS, CDR2 YFSETQ. The V and J ends lost 5 bases and 0 bases, in that order; junction bases with no gene match: 0.

This clone was found once. As DNA, the CDR3 is TGTGCCAGCAGCCCGAGGGGGGGCCCCCGGGGCTACACCTTC. Amino acids: CASSPRGGPRGYTF. The chain uses TRBV3-1 (or the pseudogene TRBV3-2) and TRBJ1-2, with D possibly matching TRBD1 (6 bases). The CDR3 is 14 amino acids. The germline V gene has CDR1 LGHDT and CDR2 YNNKEL (reference sequence). Trimming stripped 4 bases from V and 8 bases from J, with 17 bases between.

The gene calls are TRBV3-1 (or the pseudogene TRBV3-2) and TRBJ2-3; 8 bases line up with TRBD2. Germline CDR1 LGHDT, CDR2 YNNKEL (reference sequence). The CDR3 is 16 residues long. The junction had 4 bases not matched to a gene; V was cut back by 1 base and J by 1 base. As DNA, the CDR3 is TGTGCCAGCAGCCAAGGGGCGGGAGGCGGCACAGATACGCAGTATTTT. Translated: CASSQGAGGGTDTQYF.

The J gene is TRBJ2-1, the V gene TRBV9; 9 nucleotides match TRBD2. The CDR3 has 16 residues. J lost 0 bases, V lost 2 bases, and 3 bases had no gene match. Germline values: CDR1 SGDLS, CDR2 YYNGEE. The CDR3 reads CASSVLAGSSYNEQFF. The CDR3 DNA follows: TGTGCCAGCAGCGTCCTAGCGGGGAGCTCCTACAATGAGCAGTTCTTC.

The CDR3 DNA follows: TGCGCCAGCAGCTTGCTTGCTAGCGGGAGGACAGATACGCAGTATTTT. Amino acid sequence: CASSLLASGRTDTQYF. The gene calls are TRBV5-1 and TRBJ2-3, with 11 nucleotides matching TRBD2. The CDR3 has 16 residues. Looked up from germline, CDR1 is SGHRS and CDR2 is YFSETQ. V was clipped by 1 base and J by 3 bases; unmatched bases: 4.

This clone was picked up one time. The gene calls are TRBV19 and TRBJ2-3; D gene unclear. The CDR3 is made up of 13 amino acids. Between the trimmed V and J ends, which lost 5 bases and 5 bases, there was a span of 11 bases. The germline gives CDR1 LNHDA, CDR2 SQIVND (reference sequence). Here the CDR3 reads CASSPRRGDTQYF. CDR3 bases: TGTGCCAGTAGTCCTAGACGTGGAGATACGCAGTATTTT.

V is TRBV5-1 and J is TRBJ2-3; 12 bases match TRBD2. The junction had 1 base not matched to a gene; V was cut back by 1 base and J by 4 bases. The CDR3 is made up of 15 amino acids. Germline CDR1 is SGHRS and CDR2 is YFSETQ. The CDR3 sequence: CASSLRLAGADTQYF. The CDR3 DNA sequence: TGCGCCAGCAGCTTGAGACTAGCGGGAGCAGATACGCAGTATTTT.

The genes are TRBV15 and TRBJ2-7; the D gene is possibly TRBD2 (5 bases). V lost 0 bases and J 6 bases, leaving 12 bases between the germline ends. Germline V lookup: CDR1 LNHNV, CDR2 YYDKDF (reference sequence). The CDR3 is 14 amino acids. The CDR3 sequence is CATSRDVRGSEQYF. CDR3 DNA: TGTGCCACCAGCAGAGATGTGCGTGGGAGCGAGCAGTACTTC. The full variable domain, rest sourced from reference TRBV15 and TRBJ2-7, is DAMVIQNPRYQVTQFGKPVTLSCSQTLNHNVMYWYQQKSSQAPKLLFHYYDKDFNNEADTPDNFQSRRPNTSFCFLDIRSPGLGDTAMYLCATSRDVRGSEQYFGPGTRLTVT.

This clone has just one count. This rearrangement joins TRBV18 to TRBJ2-1; 9 nucleotides agree with TRBD2. The CDR3 sequence is 15 residues long. The germline V gene encodes CDR1 KGHSH and CDR2 LQKENI. Trimming took 2 bases from V and 5 from J; bases not matched to a gene: 4. The CDR3 coding sequence is TGTGCCAGCTCACCAGGAGTAGCGGGAGACAATGAGCAGTTCTTC. Residues: CASSPGVAGDNEQFF.

This sequence joins TRBV21-1 and TRBJ2-2; TRBD2, the D gene given by the table, was not confirmed from the DNA. TRBV21-1 has pseudogene status. The CDR3 sequence is 20 residues long. DNA of the CDR3: TGTGCCAGCAGCGCAGCTTTGACTAGCGGGAAAGGTTTTAACACCGGGGAGCTGTTTTTT. Its protein is CASSAALTSGKGFNTGELFF.

CDR3: CASSTSPTGGDEQYF. CDR3 sequence (DNA): TGTGCCAGTAGTACTAGCCCGACAGGGGGGGACGAGCAGTACTTC. The V call is TRBV19, the J call TRBJ2-7, with 9 bases aligning to TRBD1. This CDR3 region has 15 residues. Germline CDR1 reads LNHDA; CDR2 reads SQIVND (reference sequence). Germline trimming cut 4 bases from V and 5 bases from J; bases unmatched to any gene: 9.

DNA of the CDR3: TGTGCCAGCAGTGAAGGGCGGAGTAATGAAAAACTGTTTTTT. It is translated as CASSEGRSNEKLFF. The chain recombines TRBV2 with TRBJ1-4; D is ambiguous. The CDR3 spans 14 residues. The germline V gene has CDR1 SNHLY and CDR2 FYNNEI. Trimming took off 1 base at V and 4 bases at J, with 7 bases between the two ends.

The chain carries TRBV13 and TRBJ1-6; TRBD1 agrees at 9 bases. V lost 3 bases and J lost 8; bases outside the gene matches: 2. The CDR3 loop spans 14 amino acids. Germline assignment: CDR1 PRHDT and CDR2 FYEKMQ (reference sequence). CDR3 sequence (DNA): TGTGCCAGCAGCTTCGGGACAGGGTATTCACCCCTCCACTTT. Encoded protein: CASSFGTGYSPLHF.

In its sample, this clone was seen a few times. The gene calls are TRBV18 and TRBJ2-7; weak D call: TRBD1 (6 bases). CDR3 length: 13 residues. The V gene's germline CDR1 is KGHSH and CDR2 LQKENI. V was clipped by 5 bases and J by 3 bases, with 11 bases between them. The CDR3 coding sequence is TGTGCCAGCTCAGAACAGGGCATCTACGAGCAGTACTTC. Its protein is CASSEQGIYEQYF.

J is TRBJ2-2 and V is TRBV3-1 (or the pseudogene TRBV3-2); 10 bases map to TRBD2. Germline V gene data show CDR1 as LGHDT and CDR2 as YNNKEL (reference sequence). V was clipped by 3 bases and J by 1 base; unmatched bases: 5. The CDR3 extends over 17 amino acids. This chain's CDR3 is CASSHTVAGGNTGELFF. The CDR3 DNA reads TGTGCCAGCAGCCATACCGTAGCGGGGGGGAACACCGGGGAGCTGTTTTTT.

This clone has only a few counts. V usage is TRBV6-2 or TRBV6-3 and J usage is TRBJ1-6; D is perhaps TRBD1 (5 bases). The germline V gene has CDR1 MNHEY and CDR2 SVGEGT. The CDR3 loop spans 12 amino acids. Trimming pared 5 bases from V and 8 bases from J, leaving 7 bases between. The DNA for the CDR3 is TGTGCCAGCAGTCGACAGTATTCACCCCTCCACTTT. It specifies CASSRQYSPLHF.

The chain is built from TRBV6-2 or TRBV6-3 and TRBJ1-1; TRBD1 aligns across 8 bases. Germline CDR1 is MNHEY and CDR2 is SVGEGT. Unmatched junction bases numbered 10, after V lost 6 bases and J lost 1 base. The CDR3 length is 16 residues. The CDR3 nucleotides read TGTGCCAGCAGCCGCCCCAGGGGGCAAGGGAACACTGAAGCTTTCTTT. Its protein is CASSRPRGQGNTEAFF.

V and J are TRBV2 and TRBJ1-6; 8 bases are shared with TRBD1. Germline-derived CDR1 and CDR2 are SNHLY and FYNNEI. The CDR3 loop spans 13 amino acids. Germline trimming cut 4 bases from V and 7 bases from J; bases unmatched to any gene: 0. The CDR3 sequence: CASSGQGNSPLHF. The CDR3 bases are TGTGCCAGCAGTGGACAGGGGAATTCACCCCTCCACTTT.

The rearrangement uses TRBV18 and TRBJ2-1; the D is unclear. The V end was cut by 3 bases, the J end by 0 bases, with 9 bases between. CDR1 is KGHSH, CDR2 LQKENI, per germline. The CDR3 loop spans 15 amino acids. CDR3 in DNA: TGTGCCAGCTCACCCAGGCAGAGCTCCTACAATGAGCAGTTCTTC. Amino acids: CASSPRQSSYNEQFF.